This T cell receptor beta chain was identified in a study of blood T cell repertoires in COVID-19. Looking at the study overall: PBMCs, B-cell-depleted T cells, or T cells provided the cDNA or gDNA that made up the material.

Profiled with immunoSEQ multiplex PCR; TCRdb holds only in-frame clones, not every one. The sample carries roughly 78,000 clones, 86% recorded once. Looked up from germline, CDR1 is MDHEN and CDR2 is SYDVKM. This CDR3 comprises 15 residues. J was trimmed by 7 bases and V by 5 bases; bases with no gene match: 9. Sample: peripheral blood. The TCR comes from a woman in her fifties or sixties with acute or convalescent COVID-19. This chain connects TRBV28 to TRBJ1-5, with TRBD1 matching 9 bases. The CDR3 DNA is TGTGCCAGCAGTGAAAACAGGGGGCGTGTCCAGCCCCAGCATTTT. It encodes CASSENRGRVQPQHF.